The clone carrying this TCR beta chain was seen a few times. Antigen unknown. The data were obtained in a study of T cells in Graves' hyperthyroidism and ophthalmopathy. Study-wide context: Peripheral blood was secured at the point of initial diagnosis, before any treatment.

Whole-study findings and limits: Before onset, by a median of approximately 6.8 months, the model predicted ophthalmopathy. A model of 13 V-J features distinguished ophthalmopathy from stable hyperthyroidism.

RNA transcripts served as the template for amplifying TCR beta CDR3 regions. Primed by the HTBI set, a first-round RT-PCR was run on the TCR CDR3. TCRdb called the multiplex PCR reads again in MiXCR, with one record for every CDR3 protein. The sample carries about 640,000 distinct CDR3 sequences, 20% recorded once. The CDR3 is made up of 15 amino acids. Germline V gene lookup returns CDR1 DFQATT and CDR2 SNEGSKA (reference sequence). The trim removed 0 bases at V and 3 bases at J, leaving 1 base unmatched. The chain uses TRBV20-1 and TRBJ2-7; 14 bases line up with TRBD2. The sequence was collected from a man in his thirties or forties with Graves' ophthalmopathy. Sequenced input: blood. The CDR3 region has the DNA TGCAGTGCTAGAGATGGGACTAGCGGGAGCTACGAGCAGTACTTC. Translation gives CSARDGTSGSYEQYF.